One sample yielded the 7 T cell receptor beta chains listed below, sequenced in a study of CD8+CD57+ T cells in acquired aplastic anemia (dated by TCRdb to between 2018 and 2020). The run used an Illumina HiSeq 2000. TCR beta VDJ combination and CDR3 sequence profiling used genomic DNA as the template. The public reads were run again by TCRdb, first through fastp at Q25 and then through MiXCR, and only productive beta chains were kept. Entries that share a CDR3 protein sequence are merged under the most common genes and DNA. In this sample the table shows about 160,000 distinct CDR3 sequences, just under 45% of which occur a single time. The top ten clones comprise 0.8% to 1.1% of the sample. Sample: sorted CD4+, CD8+, or CD8+CD57+ T cells (not recorded which) from PBMCs. These receptors were taken from a human donor in good health.

This clonotype was counted between two and nine times. In DNA, the CDR3 is TGCAGCGTTGACGGCAATTATGGGGGTGAAAAACTGTTTTTT. As protein: CSVDGNYGGEKLFF. V gene TRBV29-1 combines with J gene TRBJ1-4, with a tentative D call TRBD1 (5 bases). Trimming stripped 3 bases from V and 7 bases from J, with 15 bases between. This CDR3 has 14 residues. CDR1 and CDR2 from the germline V gene are SQVTM and ANQGSEA. The entire variable domain, with the rest obtained from reference TRBV29-1 and TRBJ1-4, is as follows: SAVISQKPSRDICQRGTSLTIQCQVDSQVTMMFWYRQQPGQSLTLIATANQGSEATYESGFVIDKFPISRPNLTFSTLTVSNMSPEDSSIYLCSVDGNYGGEKLFFGSGTQLSVL.

The table lists this clonotype with many counts. J is TRBJ2-1 and V is TRBV11-1; D possibly corresponds to TRBD2 (6 bases). The germline V gene encodes CDR1 SGHAT and CDR2 FQDESV (reference sequence). CDR3 size: 15 residues. V was clipped by 3 bases and J by 2 bases, with 11 bases between them. The DNA for the CDR3 is TGTGCCAGCAGCTTCCCGGGGACTGCCTACAATGAGCAGTTCTTC. This codes for CASSFPGTAYNEQFF.

In its sample, this clonotype was seen once. This may be a read error, as it is one base from a much larger clone. This chain joins TRBV19 and TRBJ1-5; TRBD1 agrees at 7 bases. Trimming took 5 bases from V and 5 from J; bases not matched to a gene: 18. Germline assignment: CDR1 LNHDA and CDR2 SQIVND (reference sequence). CDR3 size: 18 residues. CDR3 sequence: CASSVALGTARRDQPQHF. CDR3 DNA sequence: TGTGCCAGTAGTGTAGCCCTGGGGACAGCGAGAAGGGATCAGCCCCAGCATTTT.

This clonotype was recorded only once. This CDR3 is CASSQNRGSNYGYTF. CDR3 bases: TGCGCCAGCAGCCAAAACAGGGGATCTAACTATGGCTACACCTTC. V usage is TRBV4-1 and J usage is TRBJ1-2; 7 bases are a match to TRBD1. With 2 bases clipped from V and 0 bases from J, the junction kept 3 bases outside the gene matches. The CDR3 is 15 amino acids. Germline V gives CDR1 MGHRA, CDR2 YSYEKL.

This clonotype showed up just once. The chain uses TRBV12-3 or TRBV12-4 and TRBJ1-1, with 11 bases that match TRBD1. This CDR3 comprises 15 residues. V was pared by 6 bases and J by 0 bases, with 3 bases of the junction left unmatched. The CDR3 coding sequence is TGTGCCAGCAGGGGACAGGGGGGGATGAACACTGAAGCTTTCTTT. This encodes CASRGQGGMNTEAFF.

Only a few counts were recorded for this clonotype. The chain links TRBV12-3 or TRBV12-4 to TRBJ2-7, with 14 bases matching TRBD2. The CDR3 has 18 amino acids. Losses at the gene ends were 0 bases for V and 4 bases for J; bases not matched to a gene: 8. The CDR3 DNA sequence: TGTGCCAGCAGTTTAGCCCCCGGACTAGCGGGAGGTGGGTACGAGCAGTACTTC. It specifies CASSLAPGLAGGGYEQYF.

In this sample, this clonotype turned up a few times. The chain has TRBV2 and TRBJ1-1; TRBD1 matches at 8 bases. This CDR3 is built from 14 residues. The V segment lost 8 bases and the J segment 0 bases; nucleotides outside the gene matches: 5. Germline CDR1 SNHLY, CDR2 FYNNEI. The CDR3 sequence: CASGDRGLNTEAFF. For the CDR3, the DNA is TGTGCCAGCGGCGACAGGGGACTGAACACTGAAGCTTTCTTT.